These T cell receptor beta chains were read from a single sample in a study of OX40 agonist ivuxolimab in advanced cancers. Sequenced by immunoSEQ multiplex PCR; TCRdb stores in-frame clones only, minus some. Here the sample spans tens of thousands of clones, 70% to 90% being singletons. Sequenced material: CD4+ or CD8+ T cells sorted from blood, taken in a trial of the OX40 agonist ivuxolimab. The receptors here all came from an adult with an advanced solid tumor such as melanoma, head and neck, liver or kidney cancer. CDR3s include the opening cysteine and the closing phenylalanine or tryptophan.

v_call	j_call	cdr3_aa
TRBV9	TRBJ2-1	CASTQSRREEGEQFF
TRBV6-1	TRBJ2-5	CASTRSGNEETQYF
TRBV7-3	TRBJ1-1	CASSLSTAMNTETFF
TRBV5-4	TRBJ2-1	CASSSTPGRGNEQFF
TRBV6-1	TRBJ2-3	CASSETAGGADTQYF
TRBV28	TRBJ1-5	CASSFRPGVLNQPQHF
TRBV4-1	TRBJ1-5	CASSQPQGGRSNQPQHF
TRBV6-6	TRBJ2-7	CASRQESSYEQYF
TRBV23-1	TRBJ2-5	CASTSPRTDEHTQYF
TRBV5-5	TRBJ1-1	CASSLGAGNTEAFF
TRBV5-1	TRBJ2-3	CASSLPLLISNTDTQYF
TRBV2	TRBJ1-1	CASTQGLNTEAFF
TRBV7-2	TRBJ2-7	CASSSERQGRNEQYF
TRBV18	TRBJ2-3	CASSPPAGGNTDTQYF
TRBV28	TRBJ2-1	CASRNLAGVDEQFF
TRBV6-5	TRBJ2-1	CASRVGPTYNEQFF
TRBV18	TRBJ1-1	CASSPLPGPNTEAFF
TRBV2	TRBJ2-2	CASSPRGVAANTGELFF
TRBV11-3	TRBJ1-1	CASSLQDRVKLNTEAFF
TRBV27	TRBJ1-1	CASSLNAQGNTEAFF
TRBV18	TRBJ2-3	CASSRDTLADTQYF
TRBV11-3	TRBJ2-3	CASSLALGADTQYF
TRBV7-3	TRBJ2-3	CASSLKGTSGRATDTQYF